This T cell receptor beta chain was recovered during a study of CD8 T cells in ankylosing spondylitis. Construction of TCR beta libraries was performed using quantitative 5'-RACE with molecular barcodes. TCRdb reanalysed the 5' RACE reads using MiXCR and keeps one entry per CDR3 protein. The data hold 200,000 to 250,000 distinct CDR3 sequences, with 6% to 8.5% observed a single time. There are 15 residues in the CDR3. Germline V CDR1 and CDR2: SEHNR, FQNEAQ (reference sequence). After removal of 5 bases from V and 11 bases from J, the junction contained 13 bases not matched to a gene. This clonotype has only a few counts. Antigen specificity is unknown. Broader study findings: Blood of patients with ankylosing spondylitis appeared to be characterized by a TCR beta motif of several highly homologous variants. Existing reports had already noted some motif variants in reactive arthritis synovial fluid and blood.

This sequence was found in a male donor with ankylosing spondylitis. Sequencing was performed on blood, either unsorted or a sorted T cell fraction (not recorded which). This chain joins TRBV7-9 and TRBJ1-5; 9 bases match TRBD1. The DNA for the CDR3 is TGTGCCAGCAGCATCGGACAGGGGAAAGAGTTGACCCAGCATTTT. Its protein product is CASSIGQGKELTQHF.